These 28 T cell receptor beta chains share one sample of origin, sequenced in a study of cytomegalovirus exposure and HLA in healthy donors (dated by TCRdb to 2016 to 2017). The library was produced with the immunoSEQ multiplex PCR assay. For the multiplex PCR, a mixture combining 60 forward primers for TCR Vbeta segments and 13 reverse primers for TCR Jbeta segments was used. TCRdb took this table from immuneACCESS and kept in-frame rearrangements with V and J called. Such tables lack part of the clones; where checked against another copy, unresolved V genes explain under half of the gap, and the rest is unexplained. The sample table shows about 130,000 clones, and over 70% are seen once. The ten largest clones capture over 3% of the sample. The sample consisted of PBMCs. The receptors were sampled from a middle-aged woman in good health and CMV-seronegative.

The chain joins TRBV27 to TRBJ2-3; 10 positions match TRBD2. The CDR3 has 17 amino acids. The V segment lost 7 bases and the J segment 5 bases; nucleotides outside the gene matches: 15. Per germline, CDR1 MNHEY and CDR2 SMNVEV (reference sequence). In DNA, the CDR3 is TGTGCCAGCAATCTAGCGGGGGCCCCCCTAAGCGGAGATACGCAGTATTTT. It yields the protein CASNLAGAPLSGDTQYF.

The chain has TRBV29-1 and TRBJ2-5, with a tentative D call TRBD1 (6 bases). The V gene lost 7 bases and the J gene lost 1 base, with 10 bases spanning the gap. The CDR3 is made up of 12 amino acids. The germline V gene has CDR1 SQVTM and CDR2 ANQGSEA. For the CDR3, the DNA is TGCAGCGGATCAGGGGCCCAAGAGACCCAGTACTTC. Translating gives CSGSGAQETQYF. The full variable domain, in which reference TRBV29-1 and TRBJ2-5 provide the parts outside the CDR3, is SAVISQKPSRDICQRGTSLTIQCQVDSQVTMMFWYRQQPGQSLTLIATANQGSEATYESGFVIDKFPISRPNLTFSTLTVSNMSPEDSSIYLCSGSGAQETQYFGPGTRLLVL.

This clone was seen a single time. The CDR3 region has the DNA TGTGCCAGCAGCTTGAACTACGCCTACGAGCAGTACTTC. Translating it yields CASSLNYAYEQYF. The V and J genes are TRBV5-6 and TRBJ2-7, with D uncertain. The CDR3 has 13 residues. Germline V gene lookup returns CDR1 SGHDT and CDR2 YYEEEE. V lost 1 base, J lost 2 bases, and 7 bases lay in between.

The V gene is TRBV5-4, the J gene TRBJ2-1, with 8 bases fitting TRBD2. The V and J ends lost 0 bases and 9 bases, in that order; junction bases with no gene match: 8. Germline V gives CDR1 SGHNT, CDR2 YYREEE (reference sequence). CDR3 length: 15 amino acids. CDR3 nucleotides: TGTGCCAGCAGCTTGGGAGCGGGAGTAGAGGGTGAGCAGTTCTTC. It encodes CASSLGAGVEGEQFF.

This clone appeared a single time. This chain links TRBV19 with TRBJ2-7; D ambiguous. There are 12 residues in the CDR3. V dropped 5 bases and J dropped 4 bases, with 9 bases sitting between them. CDR1 and CDR2 (germline): LNHDA, SQIVND (reference sequence). CDR3 region: CASSAERYEQYF. The CDR3 nucleotides read TGTGCCAGTAGTGCGGAGAGGTACGAGCAGTACTTC.

V gene TRBV6-5 combines with J gene TRBJ1-2; D unresolved. Germline CDR1 and CDR2: MNHEY and SVGAGI. The CDR3 runs to 16 residues. V shed 0 bases and J shed 4 bases, with 15 bases lying between them. Here the CDR3 DNA reads TGTGCCAGCAGTTACTCCTATGACCGGGGAGGCTATGGCTACACCTTC. Translating gives CASSYSYDRGGYGYTF.

This chain connects TRBV5-1 to TRBJ1-4; 10 bases are a match to TRBD1. The CDR3 is 12 amino acids. Germline CDR1 reads SGHRS; CDR2 reads YFSETQ. V lost 4 bases, J lost 10 bases, and 1 base stayed unmatched. CDR3 in amino acids: CASSGDRGKLFF. The CDR3 DNA is TGCGCCAGCAGCGGGGACAGGGGAAAACTGTTTTTT.

The gene calls are TRBV7-9 and TRBJ2-3, with D possibly matching TRBD2 (6 bases). Germline-derived CDR1 and CDR2 are SEHNR and FQNEAQ (reference sequence). The CDR3 consists of 18 residues. V lost 5 bases and J lost 0, with 21 bases in between. CDR3 region: CASSGPFPREASTDTQYF. CDR3 DNA: TGTGCCAGCAGCGGCCCTTTCCCCAGGGAGGCCAGCACAGATACGCAGTATTTT.

This chain joins TRBV19 and TRBJ1-2, with 7 positions matching TRBD1. This CDR3 spans 13 amino acids. V trimming: 3 bases; J trimming: 5 bases; junction bases outside the gene matches: 3. The germline V gene has CDR1 LNHDA and CDR2 SQIVND (reference sequence). The CDR3 reads CASSISTGYGYTF. CDR3 bases: TGTGCCAGTAGTATCTCGACAGGGTATGGCTACACCTTC. The full variable domain, in which reference TRBV19 and TRBJ1-2 provide the parts outside the CDR3, is DGGITQSPKYLFRKEGQNVTLSCEQNLNHDAMYWYRQDPGQGLRLIYYSQIVNDFQKGDIAEGYSVSREKKESFPLTVTSAQKNPTAFYLCASSISTGYGYTFGSGTRLTVV.

This clone turned up a few times. The chain has TRBV5-1 and TRBJ2-3, with D perhaps matching TRBD2 (6 bases). CDR1 and CDR2 (germline): SGHRS, YFSETQ. Deletions cut 0 bases from V and 1 base from J, with 9 bases between. This CDR3 is 15 amino acids long. CDR3 coding DNA: TGCGCCAGCAGCTTGGTCGCTAGCGGCACAGATACGCAGTATTTT. The encoded protein is CASSLVASGTDTQYF. Supplemented by reference TRBV5-1 and TRBJ2-3, the full variable domain reads KAGVTQTPRYLIKTRGQQVTLSCSPISGHRSVSWYQQTPGQGLQFLFEYFSETQRNKGNFPGRFSGRQFSNSRSEMNVSTLELGDSALYLCASSLVASGTDTQYFGPGTRLTVL.

Concerning this clone: The same CDR3 is also encoded by other DNA sequences in this sample. The genes are TRBV10-3 and TRBJ2-2; 7 bases agree with TRBD1. CDR1 is ENHRY and CDR2 is SYGVKD in the germline V gene. The V segment lost 7 bases and the J segment 2 bases; nucleotides outside the gene matches: 4. This CDR3 is built from 14 residues. The CDR3 sequence: CAITRDSNTGELFF. The CDR3 DNA follows: TGTGCCATCACGAGGGACAGCAACACCGGGGAGCTGTTTTTT.

This clone was recorded a few times. CDR3 amino acids: CSGVAGNEQFF. As DNA, the CDR3 is TGCAGTGGGGTAGCGGGAAATGAGCAGTTCTTC. The chain is built from TRBV20-1 and TRBJ2-1; 8 nucleotides match TRBD2. V lost 7 bases, J lost 7 bases, and 3 bases stayed unmatched. CDR3 length equals 11 residues. Per the germline V gene, CDR1 is DFQATT and CDR2 is SNEGSKA (reference sequence).

Here the CDR3 DNA reads TGTGCCAGCAGCGTAGCCGGTAGCGGGGAGACCCAGTACTTC. Protein: CASSVAGSGETQYF. This chain uses TRBV9 with TRBJ2-5; 7 nucleotides match TRBD2. With 0 bases clipped from V and 5 bases from J, the junction kept 4 bases outside the gene matches. This CDR3 spans 14 amino acids. Germline V CDR1 and CDR2: SGDLS, YYNGEE.

The chain couples TRBV7-9 to TRBJ1-1; 7 positions match TRBD1. Germline V gene lookup returns CDR1 SEHNR and CDR2 FQNEAQ (reference sequence). This CDR3 has 13 amino acids. Germline trimming cut 5 bases from V and 6 bases from J; bases unmatched to any gene: 6. The CDR3 protein is CASSRTQGAEAFF. The CDR3 region has the DNA TGTGCCAGCAGCCGCACTCAGGGGGCTGAAGCTTTCTTT.

The rearrangement uses TRBV14 and TRBJ2-7; D is ambiguous. The CDR3 consists of 13 residues. V lost 5 bases and J 2 bases, leaving 10 bases between the germline ends. The germline gives CDR1 SGHDN, CDR2 FVKESK. In DNA, the CDR3 is TGTGCCAGCAGCATTGCGCGGACCTACGAGCAGTACTTC. Translation gives CASSIARTYEQYF.

The chain links TRBV5-1 to TRBJ2-3; 8 bases align to TRBD1. Germline values: CDR1 SGHRS, CDR2 YFSETQ. V was pared by 3 bases and J by 2 bases, with 8 bases of the junction left unmatched. This CDR3 has 16 amino acids. This CDR3 is CASSSERQGITDTQYF. DNA of the CDR3: TGCGCCAGCAGCTCGGAGCGACAGGGGATCACAGATACGCAGTATTTT.

This clone came up once. This chain connects TRBV7-2 to TRBJ1-5; D unclear. The CDR3 is 15 amino acids. Germline lookup yields CDR1 SGHTA and CDR2 FQGNSA. The germline V and J ends were trimmed by 8 bases and 2 bases, with 16 bases remaining between them. The CDR3 region is CASRPPGEGNQPQHF. The CDR3 region has the DNA TGTGCCAGCCGCCCCCCGGGTGAAGGCAATCAGCCCCAGCATTTT.

This rearrangement joins TRBV27 to TRBJ2-7, with 14 bases aligning to TRBD2. Unmatched junction bases numbered 7, after V lost 6 bases and J lost 3 bases. Germline values: CDR1 MNHEY, CDR2 SMNVEV (reference sequence). CDR3 size: 16 residues. This CDR3 is CASRAGTSGSFYEQYF. The CDR3 coding sequence is TGTGCCAGCAGGGCTGGGACTAGCGGGAGCTTCTACGAGCAGTACTTC.

In its sample, this clone was seen once. This chain connects TRBV13 to TRBJ2-5; D gene uncertain. V shed 5 bases and J shed 1 base, with 8 bases lying between them. This CDR3 is built from 13 residues. Germline V gene data show CDR1 as PRHDT and CDR2 as FYEKMQ (reference sequence). DNA of the CDR3: TGTGCCAGCAGCCACAACCTCCAAGAGACCCAGTACTTC. Encoded protein: CASSHNLQETQYF.

This clone was seen just once. The rearrangement uses TRBV4-1 and TRBJ2-7; 9 positions agree with TRBD1. Germline assignment: CDR1 MGHRA and CDR2 YSYEKL. CDR3 length equals 14 residues. The trim removed 2 bases at V and 3 bases at J, leaving 2 bases unmatched. The CDR3 loop is CASSQNRGHYEQYF. In nucleotides, the CDR3 is TGCGCCAGCAGCCAAAACAGGGGGCACTACGAGCAGTACTTC.

V is TRBV7-9 and J is TRBJ1-6; D not resolved. The CDR3 totals 15 residues. Between the trimmed V and J ends, which lost 5 bases and 8 bases, there was a span of 16 bases. CDR1 and CDR2 (germline): SEHNR, FQNEAQ (reference sequence). CDR3 amino acids: CASSRQTPTDSPLHF. The CDR3 DNA reads TGTGCCAGCAGCCGCCAGACTCCTACCGATTCACCCCTCCACTTT.

V and J are TRBV5-6 and TRBJ1-2; D possibly corresponds to TRBD1 (6 bases). Germline V gives CDR1 SGHDT, CDR2 YYEEEE. The CDR3 is made up of 17 amino acids. V gave up 3 bases and J gave up 5 bases, with 23 bases separating them. CDR3 protein: CASSSNAGVGGYYGYTF. CDR3 coding DNA: TGTGCCAGCAGCTCTAATGCAGGGGTTGGTGGTTATTATGGCTACACCTTC.

V and J are TRBV19 and TRBJ1-5; 7 nucleotides line up with TRBD1. The CDR3 has 13 residues. V was clipped by 7 bases and J by 6 bases; unmatched bases: 6. CDR1 is LNHDA and CDR2 is SQIVND in the germline V gene (reference sequence). Here the CDR3 reads CASNGRGIQPQHF. The CDR3 bases are TGTGCCAGTAATGGCAGGGGGATTCAGCCCCAGCATTTT.

The chain combines TRBV2 with TRBJ1-1; D call uncertain. The CDR3 extends over 14 amino acids. Germline CDR1 is SNHLY and CDR2 is FYNNEI. V was shortened by 5 bases and J by 0 bases, with 10 bases between the two germline ends. DNA for the CDR3: TGTGCCAGCAGTTTTTCTTTCCTGAACACTGAAGCTTTCTTT. Translation gives CASSFSFLNTEAFF.

The chain combines TRBV10-2 with TRBJ2-7, with TRBD1 matching over 8 bases. The CDR3 consists of 16 residues. The junction had 12 bases not matched to a gene; V was cut back by 6 bases and J by 2 bases. CDR1 WSHSY and CDR2 SAAADI come from the germline V gene. CDR3 nucleotides: TGCGCCAGCAGGGCAGCACAGGGGGTAGGGACCTACGAGCAGTACTTC. It translates to CASRAAQGVGTYEQYF.

The chain combines TRBV6-6 with TRBJ1-4; possibly TRBD1 for D (6 bases). CDR1 MNHNY and CDR2 SVGAGI come from the germline V gene (reference sequence). The germline V and J ends were trimmed by 8 bases and 4 bases, with 14 bases remaining between them. This CDR3 spans 14 amino acids. The chain's CDR3 is CASGRGTGNEKLFF. The CDR3 region has the DNA TGTGCCAGCGGTAGGGGGACGGGTAATGAAAAACTGTTTTTT.

This clone occurred a few times. As DNA, the CDR3 is TGTGCCAGCAGTCCCGGGACAGGGGTTCAGCCCCAGCATTTT. Its translation is CASSPGTGVQPQHF. The chain has TRBV6-5 and TRBJ1-5; 10 bases are a match to TRBD1. The CDR3 has 14 residues. Germline loops: CDR1 MNHEY, CDR2 SVGAGI. Unmatched junction bases numbered 4, after V lost 5 bases and J lost 6 bases.

The CDR3 coding sequence is TGTGCCAGCAGCTTTCGAGACAGGACTAACACTGAAGCTTTCTTT. It specifies CASSFRDRTNTEAFF. This rearrangement joins TRBV13 to TRBJ1-1, with D maybe TRBD1 (6 bases). V was shortened by 3 bases and J by 2 bases, with 13 bases between the two germline ends. Germline loops: CDR1 PRHDT, CDR2 FYEKMQ (reference sequence). The CDR3 is 15 residues long.